The clone carrying this T cell receptor beta chain was picked up a small number of times. No antigen is known for it. These data are taken from a study of CD8+ T cells in alopecia areata. Trimming took 2 bases from V and 6 from J; bases not matched to a gene: 15. Germline CDR1 reads SQVTM; CDR2 reads ANQGSEA. The CDR3 covers 16 residues. Documented treatment: oral pan-JAK inhibitor, 5-10 mg twice daily. Overall study findings and caveats: More clonal than normal scalp was lesional scalp, particularly alopecia totalis/universalis. Many expanded lesional clones remained in scalp and blood on tofacitinib.

cDNA reverse transcribed from extracted RNA served as the sequencing template. Generated by immunoSEQ multiplex PCR, the TCRdb table keeps only in-frame clones and is missing some. The data contain about 140,000 clones, 80% to 90% of them singletons. The sample in question was CD8+ T cells sorted from blood, obtained at week 4, from a patient treated with tofacitinib. This sequence joins TRBV29-1 and TRBJ2-7; 8 bases agree with TRBD1. This TCR was recovered from a human donor with alopecia areata. CDR3 amino acids: CSVEIGWAGGLSEQYF. CDR3 DNA: TGCAGCGTTGAAATCGGTTGGGCAGGGGGCCTCAGCGAGCAGTACTTC.